Sequencing of this TCR beta chain was carried out in a study of cytomegalovirus exposure and HLA in healthy donors. About the research overall: Findings of an earlier analysis included some 110 million unique TCR beta sequences from roughly 190 million T cells. Broader study findings: It has been reported that TCR beta sequences accurately predicted the HLA-A and HLA-B alleles of most subjects.

Germline loops: CDR1 SGHTA, CDR2 FQGNSA. The ends lost 4 bases at V and 4 bases at J; junction bases unmatched: 6. This CDR3 is 14 amino acids long. Primers for the PCR totalled 60 Vbeta and 13 Jbeta. Using immunoSEQ multiplex PCR, the repertoire was profiled, and TCRdb retains in-frame clones only, with some absent. Here the sample spans approximately 140,000 clones, around 60% being singletons. This clone was seen only once. Its target is not known. The sequencing input was PBMCs. This chain joins TRBV7-2 and TRBJ1-1, with 7 bases fitting TRBD1. The TCR sequence derives from a woman aged 60 to 75 in good health and CMV-seropositive. CDR3 sequence reads: CASSYGQVITEAFF. The CDR3 DNA reads TGTGCCAGCAGCTACGGACAGGTGATCACTGAAGCTTTCTTT.